Below are 3 T cell receptor beta chains sequenced from a single sample in a study of blood T cells in healthy people across ages (dated by TCRdb to 2015 to 2017). Libraries were constructed by 5' RACE. The listed sequencing device is Illumina HiSeq 2500. A second roughly 6 to 11 cycle PCR used a sample-barcoded 5' primer and a J-beta primer mix. TCRdb trimmed the raw reads at Q25, called clones with MiXCR and kept productive beta chains. Duplicate CDR3 protein sequences are folded into a single record with the most common DNA and genes. Counted in this sample were about 380,000 distinct CDR3 sequences; approximately 51% of them appeared once. Of the sample, approximately 51% is held by the ten largest clones. Sequencing was performed on blood. Every receptor here comes from a man in his sixties in good health.

The chain is built from TRBV7-9 and TRBJ2-1; D possibly matches TRBD1 or TRBD2 (5 bases each). TRBJ2-7 explains the end of the DNA better; the J call may be wrong. The CDR3 consists of 14 residues. Germline V gene sequence: CDR1 SEHNR, CDR2 FQNEAQ (reference sequence). The CDR3 region is CASSLVSGSNEQYF. As DNA, the CDR3 is TGTGCCAGCAGCTTAGTTTCAGGGAGCAATGAGCAGTACTTC.

This sequence joins TRBV5-1 and TRBJ2-7, with 11 bases matching TRBD1. Germline trimming cut 3 bases from V and 5 bases from J; bases unmatched to any gene: 7. The germline V gene has CDR1 SGHRS and CDR2 YFSETQ. The CDR3 is 15 amino acids. The CDR3 spells CASSSNGQGADEQYF. As DNA, the CDR3 is TGCGCCAGCAGCTCGAACGGACAGGGGGCTGACGAGCAGTACTTC.

This chain joins TRBV12-3 or TRBV12-4 and TRBJ2-1; D possibly matches TRBD1 or TRBD2 (5 bases each). The J call is doubtful: the DNA matches TRBJ2-7 better. The CDR3 length is 16 residues. CDR3: CASSSVGTGSYNEQYF. In DNA, the CDR3 is TGTGCCAGCAGTTCCGTCGGGACGGGCTCCTACAATGAGCAGTACTTC.